Below are 28 T cell receptor beta chains sequenced from a single sample in a study of CD8 T cells in Susac syndrome. When the RNA was reverse transcribed, random hexamers were used with an input of roughly 0.45 to 1 ug. TCRdb processed the immunoSEQ multiplex PCR reads anew with MiXCR; each CDR3 protein has one entry. Here the sample spans 160,000 or so distinct CDR3 sequences, 94% being singletons. What was sequenced was CD4+ T cells from PBMCs. The receptors originated from a human donor with multiple sclerosis.

V usage is TRBV21-1 and J usage is TRBJ2-2; TRBD1 is the table's D call, not checked against the DNA. TRBV21-1 is a pseudogene segment. CDR3 length equals 18 residues. The CDR3 region is CASSKVGRHPGDTGELFF. DNA for the CDR3: TGTGCCAGCAGCAAGGTAGGCAGGCATCCCGGGGACACCGGGGAGCTGTTTTTT.

The V gene is TRBV5-4, the J gene TRBJ2-5; TRBD1 might be the D (5 bases). Trimming removed 4 bases from V and 5 bases from J, with 12 bases in between. The CDR3 consists of 13 residues. The germline CDR1 and CDR2 sequences are SGHNT and YYREEE (reference sequence). The CDR3, as DNA: TGTGCCAGCAGCACCCCAGGACACGAGACCCAGTACTTC. This gives the protein CASSTPGHETQYF.

The chain uses TRBV18 and TRBJ1-1; D is unresolved. CDR1 and CDR2 (germline): KGHSH, LQKENI. There are 13 residues in the CDR3. Trimming removed 3 bases at V and 5 bases at J, with 10 bases between. CDR3 loop: CASSPGEETEAFF. In DNA form, the CDR3 reads TGTGCCAGCTCACCGGGTGAGGAAACTGAAGCTTTCTTT.

The chain carries TRBV2 and TRBJ1-4; TRBD1 aligns across 8 bases. Germline CDR1 SNHLY, CDR2 FYNNEI. The CDR3 runs to 15 residues. The J segment lost 8 bases and the V segment lost 4 bases, leaving 9 bases of the junction unmatched. The CDR3 DNA sequence: TGTGCCAGCAGTGCTCAGGGGGCAGGAAGAGAAAAACTGTTTTTT. Its protein is CASSAQGAGREKLFF.

The gene calls are TRBV7-9 and TRBJ2-6; no reliable D call. The CDR3 totals 14 residues. CDR1 and CDR2 (germline): SEHNR, FQNEAQ (reference sequence). With 5 bases removed from V and 1 base from J, the gap between germline ends came to 6 bases. The DNA of the CDR3 is TGTGCCAGCAGCCAACTATCTGGGGCCAACGTCCTGACTTTC. This gives the protein CASSQLSGANVLTF.

This clonotype was seen only a few times. The V and J genes are TRBV25-1 and TRBJ2-7; D is uncertain. Between the trimmed V and J ends, which lost 4 bases and 3 bases, there was a span of 4 bases. Germline V lookup: CDR1 MGHDK, CDR2 SYGVNS. The CDR3 is made up of 11 amino acids. The CDR3 region has the DNA TGTGCCAGCAGTGCCTACTACGAGCAGTACTTC. It specifies CASSAYYEQYF.

This clonotype appeared a single time. The DNA for the CDR3 is TGTGCCAGCATTCCTAGGACTAGCGGGAGCTACGAGCAGTACTTC. This translates into CASIPRTSGSYEQYF. The V and J genes are TRBV6-1 and TRBJ2-7, with 13 nucleotides matching TRBD2. Unmatched junction bases numbered 6, after V lost 7 bases and J lost 3 bases. CDR1 is MNHNS and CDR2 is SASEGT in the germline V gene. The CDR3 runs to 15 residues.

J is TRBJ1-1 and V is TRBV18; unclear D gene. V was trimmed by 4 bases and J by 1 base, leaving 7 bases between them. Germline CDR1 reads KGHSH; CDR2 reads LQKENI. The CDR3 loop spans 13 amino acids. The CDR3 DNA is TGTGCCAGCTCACTTGACAAGAACACTGAAGCTTTCTTT. Protein: CASSLDKNTEAFF.

This chain links TRBV5-4 with TRBJ2-3, with D hard to call. Germline CDR1 reads SGHNT; CDR2 reads YYREEE (reference sequence). The CDR3 runs to 13 residues. Trimming removed 2 bases at V and 6 bases at J, with 10 bases between. CDR3 residues: CASSFSDFDTQYF. The CDR3 DNA sequence: TGTGCCAGCAGCTTTTCGGATTTCGATACGCAGTATTTT. Full variable domain (outside the CDR3, taken from reference TRBV5-4 and TRBJ2-3): ETGVTQSPTHLIKTRGQQVTLRCSSQSGHNTVSWYQQALGQGPQFIFQYYREEENGRGNFPPRFSGLQFPNYSSELNVNALELDDSALYLCASSFSDFDTQYFGPGTRLTVL.

In this sample, this clonotype turned up once. This rearrangement joins TRBV14 to TRBJ1-4; TRBD1 is a possible D gene (5 bases). V lost 4 bases to trimming and J lost 7 bases, with 13 bases between them. The CDR3 has 14 residues. From germline, CDR1 is SGHDN and CDR2 FVKESK. Here the CDR3 reads CASSRGLGGEKLFF. CDR3 bases: TGTGCCAGCAGCCGGGGCCTTGGCGGTGAAAAACTGTTTTTT.

The chain recombines TRBV30 with TRBJ2-1; D remains ambiguous. V was clipped by 0 bases and J by 5 bases, with 20 bases between them. Looked up from germline, CDR1 is GTSNPN and CDR2 is SVGIG (reference sequence). This CDR3 has 17 residues. CDR3 loop: CAWSVRVVPYGDNEQFF. CDR3 DNA: TGTGCCTGGAGTGTCCGAGTCGTCCCTTATGGAGACAATGAGCAGTTCTTC. The complete variable domain, with remaining parts taken from reference TRBV30 and TRBJ2-1, reads SQTIHQWPATLVQPVGSPLSLECTVEGTSNPNLYWYRQAAGRGLQLLFYSVGIGQISSEVPQNLSASRPQDRQFILSSKKLLLSDSGFYLCAWSVRVVPYGDNEQFFGPGTRLTVL.

This clonotype has just a few counts. This chain connects TRBV19 to TRBJ2-3, with TRBD2 matching 11 bases. V was pared by 8 bases and J by 3 bases, with 4 bases of the junction left unmatched. The CDR3 extends over 14 amino acids. In germline, CDR1 is LNHDA, CDR2 SQIVND (reference sequence). CDR3 bases: TGTGCCAGTTCTCTAGCGGGAGGAACAGATACGCAGTATTTT. Protein: CASSLAGGTDTQYF.

V gene TRBV2 combines with J gene TRBJ2-1, with D possibly being TRBD2 (6 bases). Germline CDR1 reads SNHLY; CDR2 reads FYNNEI. The length of the CDR3 is 15 residues. V lost 6 bases, J lost 0 bases, and 12 bases lay in between. Here the CDR3 reads CASRSRGNSYNEQFF. The CDR3 DNA is TGTGCCAGCAGGTCACGGGGGAACTCCTACAATGAGCAGTTCTTC. Full variable domain (remainder filled in from reference TRBV2 and TRBJ2-1): EPEVTQTPSHQVTQMGQEVILRCVPISNHLYFYWYRQILGQKVEFLVSFYNNEISEKSEIFDDQFSVERPDGSNFTLKIRSTKLEDSAMYFCASRSRGNSYNEQFFGPGTRLTVL.

This rearrangement joins TRBV6-5 to TRBJ2-7; D is unclear. There are 16 residues in the CDR3. Trimming took off 2 bases at V and 7 bases at J, with 21 bases between the two ends. In germline, CDR1 is MNHEY, CDR2 SVGAGI. CDR3 coding DNA: TGTGCCAGCAGTTACATAGATGGGCTTCCCTCATGGGAGCAGTACTTC. Protein sequence: CASSYIDGLPSWEQYF.

The chain has TRBV29-1 and TRBJ2-2; 7 positions agree with TRBD1. After removal of 3 bases from V and 1 base from J, the junction contained 5 bases not matched to a gene. The germline gives CDR1 SQVTM, CDR2 ANQGSEA. The CDR3 sequence is 15 residues long. The CDR3 protein is CSVDGPGGNTGELFF. In DNA, the CDR3 is TGCAGCGTTGATGGGCCAGGGGGGAACACCGGGGAGCTGTTTTTT.

This clonotype was seen a handful of times. V is TRBV18 and J is TRBJ2-7; a possible D gene is TRBD2 (6 bases). The CDR3 contains 13 residues. V was cut by 3 bases and J by 3 bases, with 9 bases left in between. CDR1 is KGHSH and CDR2 is LQKENI in the germline V gene. The CDR3 here is CASSPGTYYEQYF. Here the CDR3 DNA reads TGTGCCAGCTCACCCGGGACTTACTACGAGCAGTACTTC.

CDR3 region: CASSTRRTDTQYF. Here the CDR3 DNA reads TGCGCCAGCAGCACGCGGCGCACAGATACGCAGTATTTT. V and J are TRBV5-1 and TRBJ2-3; D ambiguous. This CDR3 contains 13 residues. Trimming removed 4 bases at V and 1 base at J, with 7 bases between. Per the germline V gene, CDR1 is SGHRS and CDR2 is YFSETQ.

This clonotype appeared a single time. This chain links TRBV7-8 with TRBJ1-2; the D gene is possibly TRBD1 (5 bases). The V gene's germline CDR1 is SGHVS and CDR2 FQNEAQ. The V and J ends lost 3 bases and 5 bases respectively, with 13 bases between them. The CDR3 spans 14 residues. CDR3 amino acids: CASSFQEGRYGYTF. CDR3 nucleotide sequence: TGTGCCAGCAGCTTCCAGGAGGGGCGGTATGGCTACACCTTC.

The genes are TRBV19 and TRBJ1-2, with D maybe TRBD1 (5 bases). V dropped 4 bases and J dropped 0 bases, with 12 bases sitting between them. CDR1 LNHDA and CDR2 SQIVND come from the germline V gene (reference sequence). The CDR3 sequence is 15 residues long. CDR3 loop: CASSNAAGTNYGYTF. CDR3 nucleotide sequence: TGTGCCAGTAGTAATGCAGCAGGGACTAACTATGGCTACACCTTC.

The CDR3 nucleotides are TGCGCCAGCAGCACTCGGACAGGTCCTGTTGGCTACACCTTC. It translates to CASSTRTGPVGYTF. V and J are TRBV5-1 and TRBJ1-2, with 7 bases fitting TRBD1. Trimming removed 4 bases from V and 7 bases from J; junction bases left unmatched: 10. Germline CDR1 is SGHRS and CDR2 is YFSETQ. The CDR3 extends over 14 amino acids.

This clonotype was observed a handful of times. J is TRBJ1-5 and V is TRBV30; D is undetermined. There are 14 residues in the CDR3. Trimming pared 0 bases from V and 0 bases from J, leaving 6 bases between. CDR1 is GTSNPN and CDR2 is SVGIG in the germline V gene (reference sequence). This CDR3 is CAWSVGYSNQPQHF. For the CDR3, the DNA is TGTGCCTGGAGTGTGGGTTATAGCAATCAGCCCCAGCATTTT.

The CDR3 region is CASSEVLANTIYF. CDR3 in DNA: TGTGCCAGCAGTGAAGTCTTGGCGAACACCATATATTTT. The chain couples TRBV6-1 to TRBJ1-3; D is undetermined. This CDR3 spans 13 amino acids. V lost 1 base and J 7 bases, leaving 8 bases between the germline ends. Germline CDR1 is MNHNS and CDR2 is SASEGT.

This chain links TRBV7-9 with TRBJ2-6, with D possibly being TRBD1 or TRBD2 (5 bases each). The germline V and J ends were trimmed by 5 bases and 4 bases, with 15 bases remaining between them. The germline V gene has CDR1 SEHNR and CDR2 FQNEAQ (reference sequence). This CDR3 comprises 16 residues. CDR3 DNA: TGTGCCAGCAGCCTAACTGGGGCGGGCGGGGCCAACGTCCTGACTTTC. This sequence encodes CASSLTGAGGANVLTF. Full variable domain (missing parts from reference TRBV7-9 and TRBJ2-6): DTGVSQNPRHKITKRGQNVTFRCDPISEHNRLYWYRQTLGQGPEFLTYFQNEAQLEKSRLLSDRFSAERPKGSFSTLEIQRTEQGDSAMYLCASSLTGAGGANVLTFGAGSRLTVL.

The chain combines TRBV27 with TRBJ2-1; no clear D gene. CDR1 is MNHEY, CDR2 SMNVEV, per germline (reference sequence). CDR3 length: 18 amino acids. V gave up 5 bases and J gave up 6 bases, with 26 bases separating them. CDR3 nucleotide sequence: TGTGCCAGCAGTATCCTCCCAGTGGGCGAGCTTAAGTCCAATGAGCAGTTCTTC. As protein: CASSILPVGELKSNEQFF.

The CDR3 nucleotides read TGCAGTGCCTCACGGACTGCAACTAATGAAAAACTGTTTTTT. Encoded protein: CSASRTATNEKLFF. V and J are TRBV20-1 and TRBJ1-4; D is unresolved. Germline loops: CDR1 DFQATT, CDR2 SNEGSKA (reference sequence). The CDR3 has 14 amino acids. Trimming left V 6 bases short and J 0 bases short, with 11 bases between.

V and J are TRBV6-2 or TRBV6-3 and TRBJ1-4; 10 bases agree with TRBD1. V shed 6 bases, J shed 7 bases, and the junction held 8 bases outside the gene matches. CDR3 length equals 15 residues. The germline V gene encodes CDR1 MNHEY and CDR2 SVGEGT. The CDR3 spells CASRDPGQGTEKLFF. DNA of the CDR3: TGTGCCAGCAGAGACCCGGGACAGGGGACTGAAAAACTGTTTTTT.

The CDR3 here is CASSLWGLLTSYEQYF. The DNA of the CDR3 is TGTGCCAGCAGTTTATGGGGACTCCTAACCTCCTACGAGCAGTACTTC. The chain links TRBV28 to TRBJ2-7, with D perhaps TRBD2 (6 bases). V was cut by 0 bases and J by 0 bases, with 12 bases left in between. Per the germline V gene, CDR1 is MDHEN and CDR2 is SYDVKM. The CDR3 runs to 16 residues.

V and J are TRBV25-1 and TRBJ1-5; unclear D gene. There are 13 residues in the CDR3. V shed 8 bases and J shed 2 bases, with 10 bases lying between them. Germline loops: CDR1 MGHDK, CDR2 SYGVNS. CDR3 bases: TGTGCCAGCGCGGGGTCTGGCAATCAGCCCCAGCATTTT. This translates into CASAGSGNQPQHF.